The text below deals with one TCR beta chain. What it binds is not known. This entry is derived from a study of OX40 agonist ivuxolimab in advanced cancers. Study-level information: The diagnoses of dose-escalation patients were hepatocellular carcinoma, melanoma, renal cell or head and neck cancer. Overall study results and limits: Researchers did not establish what antigens the expanded peripheral T cells target.

Repertoires were generated with immunoSEQ multiplex PCR, while TCRdb's copy carries only in-frame clones and drops some. The sample records roughly 25,000 clones, 88% being singletons. Trimming took off 1 base at V and 1 base at J, with 7 bases between the two ends. Germline V gene lookup returns CDR1 MNHNS and CDR2 SASEGT. CDR3 length: 14 amino acids. Collection of blood occurred at baseline, at cycle 4 day 1, and at cycle 7 day 1. The TCR sequence derives from an adult with an advanced solid tumor such as melanoma, head and neck, liver or kidney cancer. This rearrangement joins TRBV6-1 to TRBJ1-2, with D unresolved. Sequences were derived from CD4+ or CD8+ T cells sorted from blood, sampled in a trial of the OX40 agonist ivuxolimab. In nucleotides, the CDR3 is TGTGCCAGCAGTGAAGGGACGGGTAACTATGGCTACACCTTC. Translating gives CASSEGTGNYGYTF.